Listed below are T cell receptor beta chains from one sample, sequenced in a study of T cell changes during pregnancy in multiple sclerosis. Repertoires were generated with immunoSEQ multiplex PCR, while TCRdb's copy carries only in-frame clones and drops some. The sample contains tens of thousands of clones, roughly 93% of which appear only once. Specimen: peripheral blood, collected in the second trimester of pregnancy. Receptors originate from a female donor in good health, enrolled as a control in a pregnancy study. Both conserved end residues are part of each CDR3. Fields, in order: CDR3 DNA, CDR3 protein, clone size, D gene, J gene, V gene. D genes are given only for firm matches. Not every row has a clone size; where given, it reads once, few, many or a size class.

TGTGCCAGCAGCCTACCCGAGGGCGGCACTGAAGCTTTCTTT | CASSLPEGGTEAFF | . | . | TRBJ1-1 | TRBV7-9
TGTGCCAGCAGCTTCGACTATGTCTACGAGCAGTACTTC | CASSFDYVYEQYF | . | . | TRBJ2-7 | TRBV5-4
TGTGCCAGCAGTTTAGGACAGGGGGGGACCTACGAGCAGTACTTC | CASSLGQGGTYEQYF | . | TRBD1 | TRBJ2-7 | TRBV27
TGTGCCAGCAGCGGTGACAGGGATGTGGGCTACACCTTC | CASSGDRDVGYTF | once | TRBD1 | TRBJ1-2 | TRBV27
TGTGCCAGCAGTAATGGAATTAGCGTTGGCGACATTCAGTACTTC | CASSNGISVGDIQYF | . | . | TRBJ2-4 | TRBV7-9
TGTGCCAGCAGCTTAGGAGGAGGGCACACCTACGAGCAGTACTTC | CASSLGGGHTYEQYF | . | . | TRBJ2-7 | TRBV11-3
TGCGCCAGCAGCTTGACTAGCGGGGGGACGAACACCGGGGAGCTGTTTTTT | CASSLTSGGTNTGELFF | . | TRBD2 | TRBJ2-2 | TRBV5-1
TGTGCCAGCAGCCCACGGACAGGGGAATACAATGAGCAGTTCTTC | CASSPRTGEYNEQFF | once | TRBD1 | TRBJ2-1 | TRBV7-9
TGTGCCAGCAGCCAACACCTCGGACAGGGTGAAGACGGCTACACCTTC | CASSQHLGQGEDGYTF | . | TRBD1 | TRBJ1-2 | TRBV14
TGTGCCATCAGTCCCCGACAGGTTCGGGATACGCAGTATTTT | CAISPRQVRDTQYF | . | . | TRBJ2-3 | TRBV10-3
TGTGCCAGCAGCGACGGACTTCAACACTACAATGAGCAGTTCTTC | CASSDGLQHYNEQFF | . | . | TRBJ2-1 | TRBV7-9
TGTGCCAGCAGCCTTACGGTGAACACTGAAGCTTTCTTT | CASSLTVNTEAFF | . | . | TRBJ1-1 | TRBV9
TGTGCCAGCAGTACAGCAGGGATGGGCGGCTACACCTTC | CASSTAGMGGYTF | . | . | TRBJ1-2 | TRBV27
TGTGCCAGCAGCTCACCGGACAGGGGGCATGGCTACACCTTC | CASSSPDRGHGYTF | . | TRBD1 | TRBJ1-2 | TRBV7-2
TGCGCCAGCAGCCAATTAAAGGGCGAGAGGGACAGGGGGAACACCGGGGAGCTGTTTTTT | CASSQLKGERDRGNTGELFF | . | TRBD1 | TRBJ2-2 | TRBV4-1
TGTGCCAGCAGTGACCGGGGGTATGGCTACACCTTC | CASSDRGYGYTF | . | . | TRBJ1-2 | TRBV6-4
TGTGCCAGCACCCCAGCGGGGGGTAAGACTGAAGCTTTCTTT | CASTPAGGKTEAFF | . | . | TRBJ1-1 | TRBV6-1
TGTGCCAGCAGCTTAGCTTTGGGGGGAGGGAGCGAGCAGTACTTC | CASSLALGGGSEQYF | . | TRBD2 | TRBJ2-7 | TRBV7-2
TGTGCCAGCAGTCCACCTACAGGGACACCCCTCCACTTT | CASSPPTGTPLHF | . | . | TRBJ1-6 | TRBV27
TGTGCCAGCAGTAAGAGCATCACTTTGGACGGGGCCTACGAGCAGTACTTC | CASSKSITLDGAYEQYF | . | . | TRBJ2-7 | TRBV7-2
TGTGCCAGCAGTAGGACTTGGGGCTACAATGAGCAGTTCTTC | CASSRTWGYNEQFF | . | . | TRBJ2-1 | TRBV6-5
TGCGCCAGCAGCTTGTCTAGCTCGTACAATGAGCAGTTCTTC | CASSLSSSYNEQFF | . | . | TRBJ2-1 | TRBV5-1
TGTGCCAGCAGCCTGAGGACAGATACGCAGTATTTT | CASSLRTDTQYF | . | . | TRBJ2-3 | TRBV28
TGTGCCAGCACCCAGACAGGGGGTAATTCACCCCTCCACTTT | CASTQTGGNSPLHF | . | TRBD1 | TRBJ1-6 | TRBV6-5
TGCGCCAGCAGCCAAGAGGGCAGGGCCACAGATACGCAGTATTTT | CASSQEGRATDTQYF | . | . | TRBJ2-3 | TRBV4-3
TGTGCCAGTAGTATATTTTTCGGCCCGAGGATGGAGCAGTACTTC | CASSIFFGPRMEQYF | . | . | TRBJ2-7 | TRBV19
TGTGCTAGTGGTCATAATTATGCAGGACAAAGTCGGGCCAACGTCCTGACTTTC | CASGHNYAGQSRANVLTF | . | . | TRBJ2-6 | TRBV12-5
TGTGCCAGCAGCCCGAGCGGGACAGGGGTCGTGGAGACCCAGTACTTC | CASSPSGTGVVETQYF | . | TRBD1 | TRBJ2-5 | TRBV6-4
TGTGCCAGCAGCTTAGATAGTTACCAGCCCCAGCATTTT | CASSLDSYQPQHF | . | . | TRBJ1-5 | TRBV7-8
TGTGCCAGCAGCCCCTTGGGACTAAACACTGAAGCTTTCTTT | CASSPLGLNTEAFF | . | . | TRBJ1-1 | TRBV7-2
TGTGCCAGCAGTCAAACCCCTACTAGATCCTACGAGCAGTACTTC | CASSQTPTRSYEQYF | . | . | TRBJ2-7 | TRBV7-9
TGTGCCTGGAGTGATAACAGGGTTGATCAGCCCCAGCATTTT | CAWSDNRVDQPQHF | . | . | TRBJ1-5 | TRBV30
TGTGCCAGCAGTTACCCCTCTGGGCCTACAGGGGAGCAGTACTTC | CASSYPSGPTGEQYF | . | . | TRBJ2-7 | TRBV6-5
TGTGCCTGGACTTCAGGGATTAGCAATCAGCCCCAGCATTTT | CAWTSGISNQPQHF | . | . | TRBJ1-5 | TRBV30
TGTGCCAGCAGTCGGACAGACTACGAGCAGTACTTC | CASSRTDYEQYF | . | . | TRBJ2-7 | TRBV28
TGTGCCATAGGCGGGGGACAGGGAGTAATCCAGGGGGGGAACGAGCAGTACTTC | CAIGGGQGVIQGGNEQYF | . | TRBD1 | TRBJ2-7 | TRBV10-3
TGTGCCAGCAGTTTCTCGGACTCTTTCTGGTCCTACAATGAGCAGTTCTTC | CASSFSDSFWSYNEQFF | . | . | TRBJ2-1 | TRBV7-9
TGTGCCAGCAGCCTCACCCCACAGGGTCATGAAGCTTTCTTT | CASSLTPQGHEAFF | once | . | TRBJ1-1 | TRBV9
TGCGCCAGCAAAAGTGGACAACAGAACACTGAAGCTTTCTTT | CASKSGQQNTEAFF | few | . | TRBJ1-1 | TRBV5-1
TGTGCCAGTAGTAGAGGGCGGGCACCCGGCCTCTTTTTC | CASSRGRAPGLFF | . | . | TRBJ1-1 | TRBV19
TGTGCCAGCAGCGTTTGGACAGGGCCGAACACTGAAGCTTTCTTT | CASSVWTGPNTEAFF | . | TRBD1 | TRBJ1-1 | TRBV9
TGCGCCAGCAGCCAAGATAAATCGAGGAAGCTCAATCAGCCCCAGCATTTT | CASSQDKSRKLNQPQHF | . | . | TRBJ1-5 | TRBV4-3
TGTGCCAGCAGCCAAGACCCGAGCCACGAGCAGTACTTC | CASSQDPSHEQYF | . | . | TRBJ2-7 | TRBV4-2
TGCGCCAGCAGCCAAGGGCCCTTTAGCGGGGTCGACTACAATGAGCAGTTCTTC | CASSQGPFSGVDYNEQFF | . | TRBD2 | TRBJ2-1 | TRBV4-1
TGTGCCAGCAGCCCCGAGGGGGTCTCCTACGAGCAGTACTTC | CASSPEGVSYEQYF | . | . | TRBJ2-7 | TRBV5-5
TGTGCCAGCAGCCATGGACAGGGCGATGGCTACACCTTC | CASSHGQGDGYTF | . | TRBD1 | TRBJ1-2 | TRBV7-6
TGCGCCAGCAGCCTACGCTCAGGAATGGGCTCCTACGAGCAGTACTTC | CASSLRSGMGSYEQYF | . | . | TRBJ2-7 | TRBV5-1
TGTGCCAGCAGCCCAGGACAGGGACCGAACTATGGCTACACCTTC | CASSPGQGPNYGYTF | . | TRBD1 | TRBJ1-2 | TRBV4-2
TGTGCCAGCAGCTTAGGTGCAGGGGTATTAGGACCCCAGCATTTT | CASSLGAGVLGPQHF | . | . | TRBJ1-5 | TRBV11-2
TGCGCCAGCAGCGCGGACGGGGGACTTACTATCACAGATACGCAGTATTTT | CASSADGGLTITDTQYF | . | . | TRBJ2-3 | TRBV5-1
TGTGCCAGCAGCGTAGCCCCAGGGGGAGGTTACGAGCAGTACTTC | CASSVAPGGGYEQYF | . | . | TRBJ2-7 | TRBV9
TGTGCCTGGAGAGTGGAGGGGAAGGTTGGAGGCTACACCTTC | CAWRVEGKVGGYTF | . | . | TRBJ1-2 | TRBV30
TGTGCCAGCAGCTTAGCCAGCGGGGGAGGCACAGATACGCAGTATTTT | CASSLASGGGTDTQYF | . | TRBD2 | TRBJ2-3 | TRBV7-2
TGTGCCAGCAGCTTATCGCGCAGGGGCAATCAGCCCCAGCATTTT | CASSLSRRGNQPQHF | once | . | TRBJ1-5 | TRBV11-3